The T cell receptor (beta chain) under discussion was sequenced for a study of human T cells and chemical hapten exposure. The sample holds many counts of this clonotype. The junction differs from germline at one of its ends, possibly a read error. Stated time point: patch test 2, 6 weeks after DPC sensitization. Described treatment: therapeutic diphenylcyclopropenone sensitization with weekly scalp DPC. Each patch-test visit's blood sample preceded patch application. Researchers extracted total RNA from unfractionated whole blood. Germline V gene lookup returns CDR1 SSHAT and CDR2 FNYEAQ (reference sequence). CDR3 length: 14 amino acids. The study's library attached unique molecular identifiers to single cDNA molecules. TCRdb reprocessed the RACE reads via MiXCR and lists one record per CDR3 protein. The sample holds over 130,000 distinct CDR3 sequences, about 11% seen once.

Sequenced here: whole blood, sampled in connection with sensitization to the hapten diphenylcyclopropenone (DPC). The chain has TRBV7-7 and TRBJ2-3, with D uncertain. The TCR was taken from a woman between 45 and 65 years old with alopecia areata. Some clones in this sample may be carry-over from other donors' samples. The CDR3 loop reads CASSLYGSTDTQYF. The CDR3 DNA reads as TGTGCTAGCAGCTTATACGGGAGCACAGATACGCAGTATTTT. Full variable domain (missing parts from reference TRBV7-7 and TRBJ2-3): GAGVSQSPRYKVTKRGQDVTLRCDPISSHATLYWYQQALGQGPEFLTYFNYEAQPDKSGLPSDRFSAERPEGSISTLTIQRTEQRDSAMYRCASSLYGSTDTQYFGPGTRLTVL.